These 25 T cell receptor beta chains were all obtained from the same sample, sequenced in a study of cytomegalovirus exposure and HLA in healthy donors. The PCR contained 60 Vbeta and 13 Jbeta primers. TCRdb's table, derived via immunoSEQ multiplex PCR, lists solely in-frame clones and lacks some. The repertoire consists of tens of thousands of clones, with under 90% occurring once and the leading ten covering roughly 32%. The sample consisted of PBMCs. All receptors come from a man in his forties or fifties in good health and CMV-seropositive.

The chain carries TRBV20-1 and TRBJ2-7; perhaps TRBD1 as D (6 bases). The CDR3 is 11 amino acids. V was shortened by 7 bases and J by 2 bases, with 9 bases between the two germline ends. Germline V gives CDR1 DFQATT, CDR2 SNEGSKA (reference sequence). The CDR3 protein is CSVGGTYEQYF. CDR3 DNA sequence: TGCAGTGTAGGGGGTACCTACGAGCAGTACTTC.

J is TRBJ2-1 and V is TRBV19; no firm D call. V was pared by 2 bases and J by 6 bases, with 8 bases between. This CDR3 contains 13 residues. Germline-derived CDR1 and CDR2 are LNHDA and SQIVND (reference sequence). CDR3 sequence reads: CASSILPGNEQFF. CDR3 sequence (DNA): TGTGCCAGTAGTATATTACCGGGCAATGAGCAGTTCTTC.

This rearrangement joins TRBV19 to TRBJ2-5; 8 bases are shared with TRBD2. Germline trimming cut 2 bases from V and 4 bases from J; bases unmatched to any gene: 3. The germline V gene encodes CDR1 LNHDA and CDR2 SQIVND (reference sequence). The CDR3 spans 14 residues. CDR3 in DNA: TGTGCCAGTAGTATAAGCGGGAGCCGAGAGACCCAGTACTTC. Amino acid sequence: CASSISGSRETQYF.

As concerns this clone: An end of the junction differs from the germline gene, which may be a read error. The chain is built from TRBV7-7 and TRBJ2-2; 7 bases align to TRBD1. CDR1 is SSHAT and CDR2 is FNYEAQ in the germline V gene (reference sequence). This CDR3 spans 15 amino acids. CDR3 in amino acids: CASTKDRANTGELFF. The CDR3 nucleotides read TGTGCTAGCACCAAAGACAGGGCAAACACCGGGGAGCTGTTTTTT.

The chain is built from TRBV10-1 and TRBJ1-1, with D uncertain. The CDR3 has 17 amino acids. CDR1 is WNHNN, CDR2 SYGVQD, per germline (reference sequence). Trimming stripped 6 bases from V and 3 bases from J, with 23 bases between. The DNA of the CDR3 is TGCGCCAGCAGGAGTGAGGGCTACCCCGTTTTGCACACTGAAGCTTTCTTT. Its translation is CASRSEGYPVLHTEAFF.

The rearrangement links TRBV19 to TRBJ2-7, with TRBD2 identical over 7 bases. With 5 bases clipped from V and 2 bases from J, the junction kept 18 bases outside the gene matches. Germline assignment: CDR1 LNHDA and CDR2 SQIVND (reference sequence). The CDR3 has 18 residues. CDR3 loop: CASSRSIGGGSEAYEQYF. The CDR3 nucleotides are TGTGCCAGTAGTCGGTCGATTGGGGGGGGGAGTGAGGCCTACGAGCAGTACTTC.

V usage is TRBV18 and J usage is TRBJ1-2, with a weak D call TRBD1 (5 bases). Trimming left V 3 bases short and J 8 bases short, with 22 bases between. The CDR3 is 16 amino acids. Looked up from germline, CDR1 is KGHSH and CDR2 is LQKENI. DNA for the CDR3: TGTGCCAGCTCACCCTCGGACACCGCCCTAGGGTACGGCTACACCTTC. This sequence encodes CASSPSDTALGYGYTF.

This clone was counted a few times. The chain couples TRBV30 to TRBJ2-3; a weak D match, TRBD1 (5 bases). CDR1 is GTSNPN, CDR2 SVGIG, per germline (reference sequence). Trimming took off 4 bases at V and 4 bases at J, with 12 bases between the two ends. The CDR3 totals 13 residues. The CDR3 sequence is CAWIVAGPDTQYF. In DNA form, the CDR3 reads TGTGCCTGGATCGTAGCAGGGCCAGATACGCAGTATTTT.

V gene TRBV18 combines with J gene TRBJ1-1, with TRBD1 as a possible D gene (6 bases). V was trimmed by 5 bases and J by 4 bases, leaving 20 bases between them. The V gene's germline CDR1 is KGHSH and CDR2 LQKENI. The CDR3 sequence is 16 residues long. The CDR3: CASSVFNLGQPTEAFF. CDR3 bases: TGTGCCAGCTCAGTCTTTAATCTCGGACAGCCCACTGAAGCTTTCTTT. The full variable domain, its missing parts supplied by reference TRBV18 and TRBJ1-1, is NAGVMQNPRHLVRRRGQEARLRCSPMKGHSHVYWYRQLPEEGLKFMVYLQKENIIDESGMPKERFSAEFPKEGPSILRIQQVVRGDSAAYFCASSVFNLGQPTEAFFGQGTRLTVV.

Comment on this clone: The junction and the germline gene differ at one end; a read error may be behind it. The chain uses TRBV14 and TRBJ2-6; 8 bases line up with TRBD1. The CDR3 loop spans 16 amino acids. CDR1 is SGHDN and CDR2 is FVKESK in the germline V gene. This CDR3 is CASSWDRISGANGLTF. The CDR3 coding sequence is TGTGCCAGCAGCTGGGACAGGATCTCTGGGGCCAACGGCCTGACTTTC.

V usage is TRBV21-1 and J usage is TRBJ2-7; TRBD2, the table's D call, lacks a check against the DNA. TRBV21-1 is given as a pseudogene. This CDR3 contains 18 residues. The CDR3 sequence is CASSKAGSVAGGPHEQYF. The CDR3 DNA is TGTGCCAGCAGCAAAGCAGGGTCGGTAGCGGGAGGGCCACACGAGCAGTACTTC.

CDR3 nucleotides: TGTGCCAGCAGCCAGCCCTACAGGGGCGCTGAAGCTTTCTTT. Translating gives CASSQPYRGAEAFF. This sequence joins TRBV14 and TRBJ1-1; 7 positions agree with TRBD1. V shed 3 bases and J 6 bases; nucleotides not matched to a gene: 7. Germline V gives CDR1 SGHDN, CDR2 FVKESK. The CDR3 runs to 14 residues.

The chain combines TRBV29-1 with TRBJ2-3, with TRBD1 matching over 9 bases. Germline V gives CDR1 SQVTM, CDR2 ANQGSEA. The CDR3 is made up of 13 amino acids. The trim removed 6 bases at V and 3 bases at J, leaving 4 bases unmatched. The DNA of the CDR3 is TGCAGCGTCCAACAGGGGGCAACAGATACGCAGTATTTT. It codes for CSVQQGATDTQYF.

This chain joins TRBV6-5 and TRBJ1-6, with no clear D. V dropped 4 bases and J dropped 7 bases, with 11 bases sitting between them. The CDR3 covers 14 residues. The germline V gene encodes CDR1 MNHEY and CDR2 SVGAGI. The CDR3 reads CASSSSWRNSPLHF. In DNA form, the CDR3 reads TGTGCCAGCAGTTCTTCCTGGAGGAATTCACCCCTCCACTTT.

V is TRBV29-1 and J is TRBJ2-1, with TRBD1 matching 10 bases. The V gene's germline CDR1 is SQVTM and CDR2 ANQGSEA. The ends lost 6 bases at V and 4 bases at J; junction bases unmatched: 15. This CDR3 comprises 17 residues. This chain's CDR3 is CSVYPSGRDRGYNEQFF. The CDR3 DNA follows: TGCAGCGTCTATCCCAGTGGTAGGGACAGGGGATACAATGAGCAGTTCTTC.

The chain uses TRBV4-2 and TRBJ2-1, with 9 positions matching TRBD2. The CDR3 runs to 16 residues. Per the germline V gene, CDR1 is LGHNA and CDR2 is YNFKEQ. V shed 0 bases, J shed 4 bases, and the junction held 4 bases outside the gene matches. DNA for the CDR3: TGTGCCAGCAGCCAAGAATTAGCGGGAGATTACAATGAGCAGTTCTTC. This codes for CASSQELAGDYNEQFF.

This chain links TRBV2 with TRBJ2-3, with TRBD1 identical over 7 bases. The germline V gene encodes CDR1 SNHLY and CDR2 FYNNEI. With V trimmed by 6 bases and J by 1 base, 7 bases remained unmatched. This CDR3 contains 15 residues. CDR3 nucleotides: TGTGCCAGCAGGAAGGGACAGACCCGCACAGATACGCAGTATTTT. Its protein product is CASRKGQTRTDTQYF.

CDR3 nucleotide sequence: TGTGCCAGCAGCGTAGGGGCGGGAGGTCCCGAGCAGTACTTC. It codes for CASSVGAGGPEQYF. The chain uses TRBV9 and TRBJ2-7, with 8 positions matching TRBD2. Trimming removed 0 bases from V and 6 bases from J; junction bases left unmatched: 5. CDR1 is SGDLS and CDR2 is YYNGEE in the germline V gene. The CDR3 covers 14 residues.

J is TRBJ1-5 and V is TRBV2; weak D call: TRBD1 (6 bases). The germline V and J ends were trimmed by 2 bases and 6 bases, with 14 bases remaining between them. The germline CDR1 and CDR2 sequences are SNHLY and FYNNEI. CDR3 length: 15 residues. CDR3 protein: CASSELEGVTQPQHF. The CDR3 DNA reads as TGTGCCAGCAGTGAACTCGAGGGGGTTACTCAGCCCCAGCATTTT. Filled out from reference TRBV2 and TRBJ1-5, the complete variable domain reads EPEVTQTPSHQVTQMGQEVILRCVPISNHLYFYWYRQILGQKVEFLVSFYNNEISEKSEIFDDQFSVERPDGSNFTLKIRSTKLEDSAMYFCASSELEGVTQPQHFGDGTRLSIL.

The chain combines TRBV23-1 with TRBJ2-7; TRBD2 agrees at 10 bases. TRBV23-1 is an open reading frame, and its role is uncertain. This CDR3 region has 14 residues. The V and J ends lost 5 bases and 6 bases, in that order; junction bases with no gene match: 7. DNA for the CDR3: TGCGCCAGCAGTTTGGGACTAGCGTTTCCCGAGCAGTACTTC. Its translation is CASSLGLAFPEQYF.

Of note for this clone: Mismatch with germline at one junction end may stem from a read error. V and J are TRBV7-9 and TRBJ2-7; D gene uncertain. Germline assignment: CDR1 SEHNR and CDR2 FQNEAQ (reference sequence). This CDR3 has 15 amino acids. Here the CDR3 reads CSSSLDQTVAYEQYF. The CDR3 DNA reads TGTTCCAGCAGCTTAGACCAAACAGTAGCCTACGAGCAGTACTTC.

This clone came up a few times. The rearrangement links TRBV15 to TRBJ2-7; 10 nucleotides line up with TRBD2. V was pared by 6 bases and J by 3 bases, with 8 bases of the junction left unmatched. Germline lookup yields CDR1 LNHNV and CDR2 YYDKDF (reference sequence). The CDR3 loop spans 15 amino acids. The CDR3 DNA follows: TGTGCCACCAGAAGACAAGCTAGCGGGAGCTACGAGCAGTACTTC. Residues: CATRRQASGSYEQYF.

The chain employs TRBV6-5 and TRBJ2-5; 8 bases are a match to TRBD1. TRBJ2-7 explains the end of the DNA better; the J call may be wrong. The CDR3 is 15 amino acids. The germline CDR1 and CDR2 sequences are MNHEY and SVGAGI. CDR3 nucleotide sequence: TGTGCCAGCAGTCCACAGGGGGAGAGCTCCTACGAGCAGTACTTC. Translating gives CASSPQGESSYEQYF.

The rearrangement uses TRBV21-1 and TRBJ1-3; TRBD1, the table's D call, was not compared with the DNA. TRBV21-1 is tagged as a pseudogene. This CDR3 is 16 amino acids long. As DNA, the CDR3 is TGTGCCAGCAGCAACCGACAGGGGGCCCTAGGGGACACCATATATTTT. Amino acid sequence: CASSNRQGALGDTIYF.

Within the sample, this clone is large. The gene calls are TRBV29-1 and TRBJ2-1, with TRBD2 matching over 11 bases. V shed 5 bases and J 7 bases; nucleotides not matched to a gene: 25. CDR1 is SQVTM, CDR2 ANQGSEA, per germline. The CDR3 extends over 20 amino acids. CDR3 nucleotides: TGCAGCGTTCTTCCCTATAGCGGGAGGGCCTTTGAAACACAGTCAAATGAGCAGTTCTTC. Amino acids: CSVLPYSGRAFETQSNEQFF.